The clone carrying this TCR beta chain has only a few counts. This sample was included in a study of blood T cell repertoires in COVID-19. In the study overall: There were acute and convalescent COVID-19 samples, and they came from the United States, Italy and Spain. From T cells, B-cell-depleted T cells, or PBMCs came the material, which was cDNA or gDNA.

TCRdb keeps only in-frame clones here, not all; method: immunoSEQ multiplex PCR. The profile shows about 180,000 clones, just under 80% of them singletons. Germline CDR1 is SGHRS and CDR2 is YFSETQ. The CDR3 totals 14 residues. The V and J ends lost 2 bases and 5 bases respectively, with 13 bases between them. The V gene is TRBV5-1, the J gene TRBJ1-1; D unresolved. Sequencing used peripheral blood. This clonotype was sampled from a man between 65 and 79 years old with active or convalescent COVID-19. The CDR3, as DNA: TGCGCCAGCAGCTTAGGTCGGAGCGGGACTGAAGCTTTCTTT. Its protein is CASSLGRSGTEAFF.